This record concerns one T cell receptor (beta chain) sequence. These data originate in a study of blood T cell repertoires in COVID-19. This CDR3 has 15 residues. The ends lost 6 bases at V and 2 bases at J; junction bases unmatched: 5. Germline lookup yields CDR1 SNHLY and CDR2 FYNNEI. Data came from immunoSEQ multiplex PCR; TCRdb stores just in-frame clones and leaves some out. This table has 93,000 or so clones, roughly 87% appearing once. This chain connects TRBV2 to TRBJ2-3; 10 nucleotides match TRBD2. The sample taken for sequencing was peripheral blood. The sequence was obtained from a woman older than 75 in a cohort sampled during active COVID-19. CDR3 sequence: CASRALAGNTDTQYF. As DNA, the CDR3 is TGTGCCAGCAGAGCACTAGCGGGGAACACAGATACGCAGTATTTT.